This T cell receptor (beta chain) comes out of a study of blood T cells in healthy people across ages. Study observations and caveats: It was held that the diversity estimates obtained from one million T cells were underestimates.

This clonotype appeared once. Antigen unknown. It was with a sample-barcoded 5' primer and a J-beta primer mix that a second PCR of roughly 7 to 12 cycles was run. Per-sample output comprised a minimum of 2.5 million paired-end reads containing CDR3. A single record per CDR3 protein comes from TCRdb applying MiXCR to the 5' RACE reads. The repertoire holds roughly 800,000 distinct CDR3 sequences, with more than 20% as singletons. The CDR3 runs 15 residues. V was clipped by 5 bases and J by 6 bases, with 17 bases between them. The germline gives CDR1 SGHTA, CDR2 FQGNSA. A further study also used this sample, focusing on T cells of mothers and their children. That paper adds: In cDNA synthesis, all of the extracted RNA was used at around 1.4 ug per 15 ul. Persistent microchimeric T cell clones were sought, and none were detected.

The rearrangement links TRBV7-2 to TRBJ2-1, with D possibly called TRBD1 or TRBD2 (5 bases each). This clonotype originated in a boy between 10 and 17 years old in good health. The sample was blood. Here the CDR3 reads CASSPKGLAVNEQFF. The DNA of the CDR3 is TGTGCCAGCAGCCCTAAGGGGCTAGCCGTCAATGAGCAGTTCTTC.